This T cell receptor (beta chain) was observed in a study of T cells in Graves' hyperthyroidism and ophthalmopathy. Regarding the study as a whole: Most expanded thyroid clonotypes above 0.001 also appeared in blood.

For the diagnoses, clinical symptoms, serum thyroxine and TRAb, thyroid ultrasound and orbital computed tomography were used. Losses at the gene ends were 5 bases for V and 7 bases for J; bases not matched to a gene: 9. The CDR3 loop spans 15 amino acids. Germline V gene lookup returns CDR1 SGHRS and CDR2 YFSETQ. It was RNA transcripts that yielded the amplified TCR beta CDR3 regions. First-round RT-PCR of the TCR CDR3 relied on the HTBI primer set. TCRdb recomputed calls from the multiplex PCR reads with MiXCR, one row per CDR3 protein. The sample shows under 450,000 distinct CDR3 sequences, approximately 18% of them seen only once. This clonotype was recorded many times. Antigen specificity is unknown.

The sequence was collected from a woman aged 25-40 years with Graves' hyperthyroidism that later progressed to Graves' ophthalmopathy. Sequencing input: blood. This sequence joins TRBV5-1 and TRBJ2-1, with 10 bases fitting TRBD2. Here the CDR3 DNA reads TGCGCCAGCAGGAGGGGCCTAGCGGGAGAGAATGAGCAGTTCTTC. Translated: CASRRGLAGENEQFF.